Listed below are T cell receptor beta chains from one sample, sequenced in a study of CD8 T cells in Susac syndrome. One entry per CDR3 protein results from TCRdb running MiXCR on the immunoSEQ multiplex PCR reads. The table includes 330,000 or so distinct CDR3 sequences, 65% to 90% detected once. What was sequenced was CD8+ T cells from PBMCs. The receptors come from a human donor with multiple sclerosis. Both conserved end residues are part of each CDR3. D genes are given only for firm matches. Clone size is not always given. Where it is, it says once, few, many or a class for expanded clones.

abundance: -
v_gene: TRBV29-1
j_gene: TRBJ1-1
d_gene: -
CDR3aa: CSSTQSEAFF
CDR3nt: TGCAGCAGCACCCAATCTGAAGCTTTCTTT

abundance: -
v_gene: TRBV3-1
j_gene: TRBJ2-2
d_gene: TRBD2
CDR3aa: CASSQKSAGGTGELFF
CDR3nt: TGTGCCAGCAGCCAAAAATCAGCGGGAGGGACCGGGGAGCTGTTTTTT

abundance: -
v_gene: TRBV18
j_gene: TRBJ1-1
d_gene: TRBD1
CDR3aa: CASSDRANTEAFF
CDR3nt: TGTGCCAGCTCAGACAGGGCCAACACTGAAGCTTTCTTT

abundance: -
v_gene: TRBV7-2
j_gene: TRBJ2-2
d_gene: -
CDR3aa: CASSLIGPYLNTGELFF
CDR3nt: TGTGCCAGCAGCCTCATCGGACCCTACCTCAACACCGGGGAGCTGTTTTTT

abundance: -
v_gene: TRBV7-9
j_gene: TRBJ2-7
d_gene: TRBD1
CDR3aa: CASSRTGNAYEQYF
CDR3nt: TGTGCCAGCAGCCGGACAGGGAACGCCTACGAGCAGTACTTC

abundance: -
v_gene: TRBV6-6
j_gene: TRBJ1-1
d_gene: -
CDR3aa: CASGRGFDTEAFF
CDR3nt: TGTGCCAGCGGCAGGGGATTTGACACTGAAGCTTTCTTT

abundance: -
v_gene: TRBV19
j_gene: TRBJ1-4
d_gene: -
CDR3aa: CASRNRDVGTEKLFF
CDR3nt: TGTGCCAGTCGCAACAGGGACGTTGGAACCGAAAAACTGTTTTTT

abundance: once
v_gene: TRBV10-3
j_gene: TRBJ1-5
d_gene: -
CDR3aa: CAISELEQPQHF
CDR3nt: TGTGCCATCAGTGAGTTGGAGCAGCCCCAGCATTTT

abundance: -
v_gene: TRBV9
j_gene: TRBJ1-1
d_gene: -
CDR3aa: CASSVVTNTEAFF
CDR3nt: TGTGCCAGCAGCGTAGTCACGAACACTGAAGCTTTCTTT

abundance: few
v_gene: TRBV4-1
j_gene: TRBJ2-7
d_gene: -
CDR3aa: CASSQDLGGSYEQYF
CDR3nt: TGCGCCAGCAGCCAAGATCTCGGAGGATCCTACGAGCAGTACTTC

abundance: -
v_gene: TRBV4-2
j_gene: TRBJ2-7
d_gene: TRBD2
CDR3aa: CASSHGDSGRALWEGEQYF
CDR3nt: TGTGCCAGCAGCCACGGAGATAGCGGGAGGGCCTTGTGGGAGGGCGAGCAGTACTTC

abundance: -
v_gene: TRBV6-5
j_gene: TRBJ2-1
d_gene: TRBD2
CDR3aa: CASSYSWTSGRANEQFF
CDR3nt: TGTGCCAGCAGTTACTCATGGACTAGCGGGAGGGCCAATGAGCAGTTCTTC

abundance: -
v_gene: TRBV2
j_gene: TRBJ2-1
d_gene: -
CDR3aa: CASKIAPYNEQFF
CDR3nt: TGTGCCAGCAAGATAGCACCCTACAATGAGCAGTTCTTC